This TCR beta chain appears in the sequencing data of a study of graft-versus-host responses after intestinal transplantation. In the study overall: Those transplanted obtained multivisceral, liver-intestinal, or isolated intestinal grafts.

The CDR3 is made up of 12 amino acids. Trimming took 6 bases from V and 4 from J, leaving 9 bases between them. The germline CDR1 and CDR2 sequences are WNHNN and SYGVQD (reference sequence). This table comes from immunoSEQ multiplex PCR, and its TCRdb copy is limited to in-frame clones, with some not included. The sample gives around 18,000 clones, 80% to 95% of which show up once; under 2% is in the top ten. A remark on this clone: Its antigen is as yet unknown.

Study observations and caveats: GvH clones were found in recipient marrow; some appeared first in ileum or blood. High graft-versus-host to host-versus-graft clonal ratios were found in allografts of patients who had graft-donor T cell macrochimerism.

The sample in question was PBMCs, obtained more than 350 days after transplant. The J gene is TRBJ2-5, the V gene TRBV10-1; D not resolved. This receptor was obtained from a human patient who received an intestinal transplant, so some T cells may come from the graft donor. The CDR3 sequence is CASSQTGETQYF. CDR3 bases: TGCGCCAGCAGCCAGACGGGAGAGACCCAGTACTTC.